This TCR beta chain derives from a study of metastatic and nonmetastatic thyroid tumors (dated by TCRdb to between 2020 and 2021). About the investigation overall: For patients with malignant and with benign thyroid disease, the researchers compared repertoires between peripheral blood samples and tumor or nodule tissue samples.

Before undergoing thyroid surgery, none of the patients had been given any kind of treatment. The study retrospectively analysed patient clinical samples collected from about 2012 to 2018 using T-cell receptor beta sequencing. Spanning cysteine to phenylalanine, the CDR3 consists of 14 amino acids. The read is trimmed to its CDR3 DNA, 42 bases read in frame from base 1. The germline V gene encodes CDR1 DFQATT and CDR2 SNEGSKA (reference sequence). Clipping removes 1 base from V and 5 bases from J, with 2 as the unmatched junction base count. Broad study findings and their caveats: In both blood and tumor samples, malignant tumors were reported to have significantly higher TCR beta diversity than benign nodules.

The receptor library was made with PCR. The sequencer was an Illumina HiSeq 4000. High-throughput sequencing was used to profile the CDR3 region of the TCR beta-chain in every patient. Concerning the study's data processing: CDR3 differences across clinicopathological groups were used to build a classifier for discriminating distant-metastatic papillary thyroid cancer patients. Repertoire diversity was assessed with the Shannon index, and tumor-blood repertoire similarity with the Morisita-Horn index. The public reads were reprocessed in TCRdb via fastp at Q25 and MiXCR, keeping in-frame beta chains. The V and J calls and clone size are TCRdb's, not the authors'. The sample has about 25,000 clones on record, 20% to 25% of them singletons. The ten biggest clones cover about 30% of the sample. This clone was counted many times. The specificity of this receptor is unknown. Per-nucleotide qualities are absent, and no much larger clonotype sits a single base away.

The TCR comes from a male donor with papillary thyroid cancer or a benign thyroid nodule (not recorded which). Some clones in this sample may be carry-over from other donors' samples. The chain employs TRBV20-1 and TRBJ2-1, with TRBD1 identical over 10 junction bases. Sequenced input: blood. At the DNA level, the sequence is TGCAGTGCTAGAGGGGACAGGGGTCACAATGAGCAGTTCTTC. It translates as CSARGDRGHNEQFF.